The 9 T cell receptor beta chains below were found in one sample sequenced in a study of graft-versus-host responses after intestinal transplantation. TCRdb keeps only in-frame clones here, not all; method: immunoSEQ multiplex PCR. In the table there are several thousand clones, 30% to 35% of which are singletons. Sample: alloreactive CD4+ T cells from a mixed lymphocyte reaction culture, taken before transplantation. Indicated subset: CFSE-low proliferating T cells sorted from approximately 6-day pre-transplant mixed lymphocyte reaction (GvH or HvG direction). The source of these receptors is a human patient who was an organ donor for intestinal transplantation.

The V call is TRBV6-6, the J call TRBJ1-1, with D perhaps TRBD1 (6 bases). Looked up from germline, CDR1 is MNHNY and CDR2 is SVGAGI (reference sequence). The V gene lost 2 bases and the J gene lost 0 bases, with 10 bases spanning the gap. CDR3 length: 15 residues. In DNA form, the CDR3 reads TGTGCCAGCAGTTACACGGCAGGGGTGAACACTGAAGCTTTCTTT. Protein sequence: CASSYTAGVNTEAFF.

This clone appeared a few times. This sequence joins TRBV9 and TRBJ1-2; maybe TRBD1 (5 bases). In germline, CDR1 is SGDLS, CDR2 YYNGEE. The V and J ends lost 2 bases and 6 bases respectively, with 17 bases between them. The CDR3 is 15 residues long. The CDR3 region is CASSVTHGGGDGYTF. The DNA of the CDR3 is TGTGCCAGCAGCGTTACGCACGGGGGGGGAGATGGCTACACCTTC.

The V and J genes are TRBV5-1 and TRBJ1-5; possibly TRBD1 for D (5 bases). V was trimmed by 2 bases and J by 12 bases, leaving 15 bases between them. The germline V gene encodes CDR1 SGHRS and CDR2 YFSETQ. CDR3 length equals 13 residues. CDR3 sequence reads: CASSFDLAGVQHF. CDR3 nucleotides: TGCGCCAGCAGCTTCGATCTTGCGGGGGTCCAGCATTTT.

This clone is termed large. This CDR3 reads CASSFNLVGELFF. The CDR3 DNA follows: TGCGCCAGCAGCTTTAATCTGGTCGGGGAGCTGTTTTTT. The V gene is TRBV5-1, the J gene TRBJ2-2, with D uncertain. Trimming took off 2 bases at V and 7 bases at J, with 9 bases between the two ends. CDR1 and CDR2 (germline): SGHRS, YFSETQ. The CDR3 is 13 amino acids.

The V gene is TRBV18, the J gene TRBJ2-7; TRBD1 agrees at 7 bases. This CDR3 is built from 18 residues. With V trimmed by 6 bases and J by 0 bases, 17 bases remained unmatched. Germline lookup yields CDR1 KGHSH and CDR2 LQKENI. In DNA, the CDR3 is TGTGCCAGCTCTCGTAACCCTACGGGACAGATGAGCTCCTACGAGCAGTACTTC. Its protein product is CASSRNPTGQMSSYEQYF.

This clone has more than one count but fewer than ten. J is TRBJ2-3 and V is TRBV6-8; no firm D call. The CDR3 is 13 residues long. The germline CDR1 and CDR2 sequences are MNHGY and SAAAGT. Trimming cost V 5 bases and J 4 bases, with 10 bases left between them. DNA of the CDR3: TGTGCCAGCAGTGAAGGATGGGCAGATACGCAGTATTTT. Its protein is CASSEGWADTQYF.

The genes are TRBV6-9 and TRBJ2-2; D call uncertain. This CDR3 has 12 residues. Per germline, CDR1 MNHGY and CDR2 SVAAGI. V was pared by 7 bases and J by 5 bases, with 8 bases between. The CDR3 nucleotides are TGTGCCAGCACCCGGCATACCGGGGAGCTGTTTTTT. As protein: CASTRHTGELFF.

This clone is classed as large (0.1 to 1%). CDR3 loop: CASSNLGNWEQYF. The CDR3 nucleotides read TGTGCCAGCAGCAACTTGGGAAATTGGGAGCAGTACTTC. The chain combines TRBV21-1 with TRBJ2-7. TRBV21-1 is assigned pseudogene status. The CDR3 runs 13 residues.

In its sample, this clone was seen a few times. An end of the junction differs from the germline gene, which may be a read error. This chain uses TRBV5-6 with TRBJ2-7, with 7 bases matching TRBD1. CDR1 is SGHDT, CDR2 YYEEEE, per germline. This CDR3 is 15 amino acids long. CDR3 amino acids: CASGLVGQSSYEQYF. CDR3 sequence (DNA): TGTGCCAGCGGCTTGGTGGGACAGAGCTCTTACGAGCAGTACTTC.